This T cell receptor (beta chain) appears in the sequencing data of a study of cytomegalovirus exposure and HLA in healthy donors. Study information: A prior study identified 110 million or so unique TCR beta sequences from roughly 180 million T cells.

PCR amplification relied on 60 Vbeta primers (plus 13 Jbeta primers). Here immunoSEQ multiplex PCR was the method, and the copy in TCRdb shows in-frame clones only, minus some. The sample has about 110,000 clones; around 86% are singletons. About this clone: The antigen is unknown.

Study outcomes and limitations: Researchers had no immune exposure information except CMV serostatus available. V- and J-gene trimming in TCR beta was tied to a missense DCLRE1C variant by an analysis performed later.

This CDR3 contains 13 residues. Germline V gives CDR1 KGHSH, CDR2 LQKENI. The ends were cut back, 6 bases at V and 1 base at J, with 9 bases in the middle. What was sequenced was PBMCs. This sequence joins TRBV18 and TRBJ1-1; no reliable D call. The receptor was derived from a man between 40 and 49 years old in good health and CMV-seronegative. In DNA, the CDR3 is TGTGCCAGCTCTTCCGGAGAGAACACTGAAGCTTTCTTT. Translation: CASSSGENTEAFF.